This TCR beta chain is from a study of tumor-infiltrating lymphocytes in primary liver carcinoma. Study-wide results and caveats: Being bulk and unsorted, samples allowed no CD4+ and CD8+ repertoire comparison. The difference in top-250-clone fraction between tumors and blood was significant, favoring tumors (p = 0.039).

The investigators made TCR beta cDNA from roughly 0.45 ug total RNA, using a constant-region primer. Sequencing libraries for TCR beta derived from three nested multiplex PCR rounds that used slightly modified ARM-PCR. TRBV1-TRBV30 forward primers paired with a C-beta reverse primer were used in the first two PCR rounds, which ran approximately 10 cycles each. TCRdb fed the multiplex PCR reads into MiXCR, producing one record per CDR3 protein. The sample lists 300,000 to 350,000 distinct CDR3 sequences, less than 65% occurring once. Turning to this clonotype: Its matching antigen is unknown.

RNA was extracted from whole blood without cell sorting, alongside germline DNA. With chronic HBV infection, the patients were also treatment-naive. CDR3 length: 14 residues. The V and J ends lost 5 bases and 7 bases respectively, with 18 bases between them. The germline V gene encodes CDR1 MNHEY and CDR2 SVGEGT. This chain links TRBV6-2 or TRBV6-3 with TRBJ2-7, with a possible D match to TRBD1 (5 bases). The sequence derives from a man aged 40-49 years with primary liver carcinoma and hepatitis B virus infection. Input material: peripheral blood. As DNA, the CDR3 is TGTGCCAGCAGTCACTTGAAGGGGCTCGGGGAGCAGTACTTC. This codes for CASSHLKGLGEQYF.